This section outlines one TCR beta chain sequence together with its context. Its antigen is unidentified. The data originate from a study of tumor-infiltrating lymphocytes in primary liver carcinoma. Study-wide points: Blood fell significantly below tumors in its top-250-clone fraction (p = 0.039).

The CDR3 runs 17 residues. Germline CDR1 and CDR2: SNHLY and FYNNEI. The ends lost 8 bases at V and 5 bases at J; junction bases unmatched: 17. The input was 400 to 500 ng total RNA; TCR beta cDNA was made from it with a constant-region primer. Three-round nested multiplex PCR performed with slightly modified ARM-PCR produced the TCR beta libraries. PCR rounds one and two used TRBV1-TRBV30 forward primers with a C-beta reverse primer for about 11 cycles each. TCRdb itself ran the multiplex PCR reads through MiXCR, one entry per CDR3 protein. The repertoire holds under 90,000 distinct CDR3 sequences, with 55% to 85% as singletons. Starting material for RNA and DNA co-extraction consisted of roughly 18-34 mg of unsorted bulk tissue.

This sequence was found in a man aged 35-49 years with primary liver carcinoma and hepatitis B virus infection. Sequenced input: liver tumor tissue from sampling region 1. Subset specified: tumor region T1, superior pole. The chain is built from TRBV2 and TRBJ1-5; 8 bases are shared with TRBD1. As DNA, the CDR3 is TGTGCCAGCGGTGGTCACTGGGGGACAGGCCCCTATCAGCCCCAGCATTTT. Translated: CASGGHWGTGPYQPQHF.